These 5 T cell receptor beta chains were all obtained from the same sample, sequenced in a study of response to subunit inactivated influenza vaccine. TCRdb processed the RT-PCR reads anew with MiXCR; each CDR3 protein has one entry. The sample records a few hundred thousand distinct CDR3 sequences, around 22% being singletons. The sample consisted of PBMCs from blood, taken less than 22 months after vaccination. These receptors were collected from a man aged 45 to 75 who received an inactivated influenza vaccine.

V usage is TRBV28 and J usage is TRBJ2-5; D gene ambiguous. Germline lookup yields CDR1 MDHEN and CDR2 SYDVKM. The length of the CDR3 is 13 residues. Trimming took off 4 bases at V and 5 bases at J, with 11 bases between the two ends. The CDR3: CASSSEHRETQYF. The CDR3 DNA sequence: TGTGCCAGCAGTTCCGAACATCGGGAGACCCAGTACTTC.

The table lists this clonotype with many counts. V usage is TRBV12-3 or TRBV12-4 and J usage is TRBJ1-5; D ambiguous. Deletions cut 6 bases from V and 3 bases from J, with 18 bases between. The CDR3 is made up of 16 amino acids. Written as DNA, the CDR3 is TGTGCCAGCAGCCCCCAATTGGGAATGAACAATCAGCCCCAGCATTTT. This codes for CASSPQLGMNNQPQHF.

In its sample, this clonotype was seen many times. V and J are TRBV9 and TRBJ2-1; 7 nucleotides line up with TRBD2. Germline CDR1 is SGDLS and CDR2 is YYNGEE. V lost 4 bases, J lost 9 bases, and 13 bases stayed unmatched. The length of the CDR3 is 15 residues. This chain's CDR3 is CASSPWTRRDSEQFF. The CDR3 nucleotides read TGTGCCAGCAGCCCCTGGACTAGACGGGATAGTGAGCAGTTCTTC.

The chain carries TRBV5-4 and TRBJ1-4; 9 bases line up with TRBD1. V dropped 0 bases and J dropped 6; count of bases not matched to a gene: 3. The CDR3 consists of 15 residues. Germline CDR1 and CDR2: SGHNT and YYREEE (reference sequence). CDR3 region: CASSLGGQGHEKLFF. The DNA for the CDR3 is TGTGCCAGCAGCTTGGGGGGACAGGGTCATGAAAAACTGTTTTTT.

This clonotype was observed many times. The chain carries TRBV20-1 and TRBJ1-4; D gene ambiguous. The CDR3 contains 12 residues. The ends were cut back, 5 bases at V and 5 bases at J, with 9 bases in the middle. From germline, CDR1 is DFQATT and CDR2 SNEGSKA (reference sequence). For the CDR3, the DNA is TGCAGTGCTCGGACGGGAAATGAAAAACTGTTTTTT. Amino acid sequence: CSARTGNEKLFF.